This TCR beta chain originates from a study of OX40 agonist ivuxolimab in advanced cancers. The wider study: Ivuxolimab, an antibody that agonizes OX40 (CD134), was administered to the patients.

The CDR3 runs to 14 residues. Germline V lookup: CDR1 ENHRY, CDR2 SYGVKD. Using immunoSEQ multiplex PCR, the repertoire was profiled, and TCRdb retains in-frame clones only, with some absent. The repertoire holds roughly 60,000 clones, with approximately 90% as singletons. As to this clone: An end of the junction does not agree with germline; a read error may underlie this.

This clonotype was sampled from an adult with an advanced solid tumor such as melanoma, head and neck, liver or kidney cancer. The sequences come from CD4+ or CD8+ T cells sorted from blood, collected in a trial of the OX40 agonist ivuxolimab. This sequence joins TRBV10-3 and TRBJ1-1; D unresolved. The CDR3 DNA follows: TGTGCCATCCGTGAAAGACACTCGAACACTGAAGCTTTCTTT. Protein sequence: CAIRERHSNTEAFF.